The rows below give T cell receptor beta chains drawn from one sample of a study of response to subunit inactivated influenza vaccine. TCRdb redid the calling of the RT-PCR reads with MiXCR, one entry per CDR3 protein. Among around 570,000 distinct CDR3 sequences listed, about 10% were seen once. In addition, the sample was reused for a study of T cells expressing NK-cell markers.

The starting material was PBMCs from blood, obtained on the day of vaccination. These receptors all come from a man in his fifties or sixties who received an inactivated influenza vaccine. The CDR3 runs from the conserved cysteine through the conserved F or W. Each record gives: J gene, D gene, clone size, V gene, CDR3 DNA, CDR3 protein. A D gene is named only where the DNA matches it firmly. The listing skips clone size in some rows; elsewhere it reads once, few, many or a size class.

>TRBJ1-2|TRBD1|few|TRBV20-1
TGCAGTGCTAGGGGACAGGACAACTATGGCTACACCTTC
CSARGQDNYGYTF
>TRBJ1-5|-|-|TRBV20-1
TGCAGTGCTAAGGAGGGGATCAGGCAGCCCCAGCATTTT
CSAKEGIRQPQHF
>TRBJ1-3|TRBD1|-|TRBV12-3/TRBV12-4
TGTGCCAGCAGCTCCGGGACAGTTCGGTGGAGGGACACCATATATTTT
CASSSGTVRWRDTIYF
>TRBJ2-3|TRBD2|-|TRBV20-1
TGCAGTGCTAATAACCCTTCTACTAGCGCCTGGGGAGATACGCAGTATTTT
CSANNPSTSAWGDTQYF
>TRBJ2-7|-|few|TRBV27
TGTGCCAGCAGTCCCTCCGGGACTTTCTACGAGCAGTACTTC
CASSPSGTFYEQYF
>TRBJ2-7|-|few|TRBV12-3/TRBV12-4
TGTGCCAGCAGTTTCGGCATTAGCTCCTACGAGCAGTACTTC
CASSFGISSYEQYF
>TRBJ2-7|-|few|TRBV20-1
TGCAGTGCTAGAGATAAGGGACGGGAAACCTACGAGCAGTACTTC
CSARDKGRETYEQYF
>TRBJ1-5|TRBD1|-|TRBV28
TGTGCCAGCATGACTCGGACAGGGGGTATCAATCAGCCCCAGCATTTT
CASMTRTGGINQPQHF
>TRBJ2-1|-|few|TRBV12-5
TGTGCTAGTGGTTTGGTTCCCCAATACAATGAGCAGTTCTTC
CASGLVPQYNEQFF
>TRBJ2-5|-|-|TRBV5-1
TGCGCCAGCAGCTTGGATCAAGGGGTGGAGACCCAGTACTTC
CASSLDQGVETQYF
>TRBJ2-3|TRBD2|few|TRBV20-1
TGCAGTGCTAGGCGAGCGGGAGACACAGATACGCAGTATTTT
CSARRAGDTDTQYF
>TRBJ1-1|-|few|TRBV7-2
TGTGCCAGCAGCTTACACGGAGGGGCGAACACTGAAGCTTTCTTT
CASSLHGGANTEAFF
>TRBJ2-7|-|many|TRBV5-1
TGCGCCAGCAGCATTTCCGGAGGCAGCTACGAGCAGTACTTC
CASSISGGSYEQYF
>TRBJ2-7|-|many|TRBV7-2
TGTGCCAGCAGCTTGGGTTGGGCCGGGGAGCAGTACTTC
CASSLGWAGEQYF
>TRBJ2-7|TRBD1|few|TRBV10-3
TGTGCCATCAGTGACGGGACCAGGGGGCGGTACGAGCAGTACTTC
CAISDGTRGRYEQYF
>TRBJ2-3|TRBD2|-|TRBV7-9
TGTGCCAGCAGCGCCCATAGCGGGAGGAGCACAGATACGCAGTATTTT
CASSAHSGRSTDTQYF